Shown below are 10 T cell receptor beta chains from a single sample sequenced in a study of regulatory T cells in long-lasting Graves disease. Stated time point: persistent/refractory GD, antithyroid drugs over 5 years with positive TRAb. RNA isolated from PBMCs was used to make the TCR library. In building TCR beta libraries, iRepertoire HTBI primers were used together with Arm-PCR of CDR3 regions. TCRdb used MiXCR to reprocess the multiplex PCR reads, holding one entry per CDR3 protein. The sample includes about 290,000 distinct CDR3 sequences, under 25% seen only once; the top ten take 56%. This sample comprised peripheral blood mononuclear cells (PBMCs), obtained when the disease was refractory, from a patient treated with antithyroid drugs. These receptor sequences come from a female donor with Graves disease.

This clonotype was seen ten or more times. J is TRBJ1-1 and V is TRBV12-3 or TRBV12-4; 10 positions match TRBD1. The CDR3 consists of 14 residues. Trimming cost V 5 bases and J 8 bases; bases outside gene matches: 8. CDR3 nucleotide sequence: TGTGCCAGCAGTCCGGGACAGGGGTCGAACGAAGCTTTCTTT. This sequence encodes CASSPGQGSNEAFF.

V and J are TRBV7-2 and TRBJ2-2; 13 nucleotides agree with TRBD2. The germline gives CDR1 SGHTA, CDR2 FQGNSA. The CDR3 covers 16 residues. Trimming at V came to 6 bases and at J to 6 bases, leaving 7 bases not matched to a gene. In nucleotides, the CDR3 is TGTGCCAGCAGTTGGACTAGCGGGAGTATATCCGGGGAGCTGTTTTTT. It translates to CASSWTSGSISGELFF.

This clonotype has more than one count but fewer than ten. V gene TRBV20-1 combines with J gene TRBJ2-5; D may be TRBD1 (7 bases). Per germline, CDR1 DFQATT and CDR2 SNEGSKA (reference sequence). V was trimmed by 1 base and J by 2 bases, leaving 29 bases between them. The CDR3 totals 20 residues. The CDR3 spells CSARGPSRYTGGTVQETQYF. The CDR3 DNA follows: TGCAGTGCTAGAGGGCCCTCTCGATACACGGGCGGGACAGTTCAAGAGACCCAGTACTTC.

This chain links TRBV5-1 with TRBJ1-1, with D unresolved. The CDR3 sequence is 16 residues long. Per germline, CDR1 SGHRS and CDR2 YFSETQ. V shed 0 bases and J shed 1 base, with 13 bases lying between them. Here the CDR3 DNA reads TGCGCCAGCAGCTTGGACCTCGGGGAAGGGAACACTGAAGCTTTCTTT. Residues: CASSLDLGEGNTEAFF.

This clonotype was picked up many times. This chain links TRBV28 with TRBJ2-4, with D possibly being TRBD2 (7 bases). This CDR3 comprises 16 residues. Germline CDR1 and CDR2: MDHEN and SYDVKM. The V end was cut by 4 bases, the J end by 1 base, with 14 bases between. CDR3 DNA: TGTGCCAGCAGTTCTCACAGGGAGGGGGCCAAAAACATTCAGTACTTC. As protein: CASSSHREGAKNIQYF.

V is TRBV5-1 and J is TRBJ1-5; no reliable D call. Germline values: CDR1 SGHRS, CDR2 YFSETQ. V was trimmed by 4 bases and J by 5 bases, leaving 13 bases between them. The CDR3 is made up of 14 amino acids. The CDR3: CASSERGGDQPQHF. Here the CDR3 DNA reads TGCGCCAGCAGCGAACGAGGTGGCGATCAGCCCCAGCATTTT.

This clonotype came up many times. This sequence joins TRBV7-9 and TRBJ1-4, with D unresolved. V lost 2 bases to trimming and J lost 5 bases, with 9 bases between them. The germline V gene has CDR1 SEHNR and CDR2 FQNEAQ (reference sequence). The CDR3 totals 14 residues. The CDR3 sequence: CASSLLGPNEKLFF. The CDR3 DNA reads as TGTGCCAGCAGCTTATTAGGGCCGAATGAAAAACTGTTTTTT.

This clonotype occurred many times. This rearrangement joins TRBV7-6 to TRBJ1-1; D is possibly TRBD1 (6 bases). The CDR3 contains 15 residues. CDR1 is SGHVS, CDR2 FNYEAQ, per germline. V was shortened by 4 bases and J by 2 bases, with 14 bases between the two germline ends. The DNA for the CDR3 is TGTGCCAGCAGCTCCCTTACAGGGAGAAACACTGAAGCTTTCTTT. Amino acids: CASSSLTGRNTEAFF.

This clonotype was observed many times. This rearrangement joins TRBV7-9 to TRBJ1-5; 9 bases line up with TRBD1. The CDR3 is 16 residues long. After removal of 4 bases from V and 4 bases from J, the junction contained 8 bases not matched to a gene. Germline assignment: CDR1 SEHNR and CDR2 FQNEAQ (reference sequence). The DNA for the CDR3 is TGTGCCAGCAGCTCGATCCGGGACAGGGATAATCAGCCCCAGCATTTT. It specifies CASSSIRDRDNQPQHF.

The chain has TRBV5-1 and TRBJ2-5, with 8 nucleotides matching TRBD1. CDR3 length equals 18 residues. V shed 4 bases, J shed 5 bases, and the junction held 19 bases outside the gene matches. The germline CDR1 and CDR2 sequences are SGHRS and YFSETQ. CDR3 in amino acids: CASSHEARDRWFSETQYF. The CDR3 nucleotides are TGCGCCAGCAGCCACGAAGCACGGGACAGGTGGTTCTCGGAGACCCAGTACTTC.